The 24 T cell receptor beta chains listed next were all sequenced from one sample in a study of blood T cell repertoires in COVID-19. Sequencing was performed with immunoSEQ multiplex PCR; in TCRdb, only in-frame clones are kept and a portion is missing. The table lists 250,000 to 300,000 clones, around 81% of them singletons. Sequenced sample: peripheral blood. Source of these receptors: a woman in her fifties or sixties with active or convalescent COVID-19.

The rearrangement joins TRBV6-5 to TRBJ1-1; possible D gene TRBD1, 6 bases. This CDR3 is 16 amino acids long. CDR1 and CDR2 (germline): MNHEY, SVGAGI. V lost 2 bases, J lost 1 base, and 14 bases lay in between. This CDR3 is CASSYPLQGTNTEAFF. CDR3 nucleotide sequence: TGTGCCAGCAGTTACCCATTACAGGGTACGAACACTGAAGCTTTCTTT.

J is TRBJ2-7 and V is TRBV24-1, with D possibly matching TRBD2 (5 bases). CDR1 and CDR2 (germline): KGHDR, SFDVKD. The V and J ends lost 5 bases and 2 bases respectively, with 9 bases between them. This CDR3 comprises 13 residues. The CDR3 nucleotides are TGTGCCACCAGTGTGGGTAGCGCCTACGAGCAGTACTTC. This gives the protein CATSVGSAYEQYF.

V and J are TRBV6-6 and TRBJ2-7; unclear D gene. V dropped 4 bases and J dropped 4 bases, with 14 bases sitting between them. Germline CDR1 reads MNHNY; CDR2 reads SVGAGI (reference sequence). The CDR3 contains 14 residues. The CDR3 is CASSSDRHQYEQYF. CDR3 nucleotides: TGTGCCAGCAGTTCTGATAGACACCAATACGAGCAGTACTTC.

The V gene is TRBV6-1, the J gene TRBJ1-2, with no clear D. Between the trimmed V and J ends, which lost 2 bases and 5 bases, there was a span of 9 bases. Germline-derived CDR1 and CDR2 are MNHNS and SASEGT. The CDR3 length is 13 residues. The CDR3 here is CASSEQQPYGYTF. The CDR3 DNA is TGTGCCAGCAGTGAACAACAGCCTTATGGCTACACCTTC.

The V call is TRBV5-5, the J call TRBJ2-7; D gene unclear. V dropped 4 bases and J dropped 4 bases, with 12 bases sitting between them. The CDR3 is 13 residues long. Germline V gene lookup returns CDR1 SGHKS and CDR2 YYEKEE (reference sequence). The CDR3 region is CASSPVMPYEQYF. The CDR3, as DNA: TGTGCCAGCAGCCCGGTTATGCCTTACGAGCAGTACTTC. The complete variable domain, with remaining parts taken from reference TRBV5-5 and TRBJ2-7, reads DAGVTQSPTHLIKTRGQQVTLRCSPISGHKSVSWYQQVLGQGPQFIFQYYEKEERGRGNFPDRFSARQFPNYSSELNVNALLLGDSALYLCASSPVMPYEQYFGPGTRLTVT.

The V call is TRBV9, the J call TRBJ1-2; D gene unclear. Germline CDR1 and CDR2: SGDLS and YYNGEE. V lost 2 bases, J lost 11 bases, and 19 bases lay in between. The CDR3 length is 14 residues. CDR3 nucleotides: TGTGCCAGCAGCGTCCCATCCCATCGGGTTCATTACACCTTC. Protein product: CASSVPSHRVHYTF.

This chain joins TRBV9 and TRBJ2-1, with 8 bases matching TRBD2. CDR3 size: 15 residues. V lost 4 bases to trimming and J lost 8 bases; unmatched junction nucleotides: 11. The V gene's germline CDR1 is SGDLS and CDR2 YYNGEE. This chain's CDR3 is CASSPLNGGAYEQFF. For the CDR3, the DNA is TGTGCCAGCAGCCCGTTAAACGGGGGGGCTTATGAGCAGTTCTTC.

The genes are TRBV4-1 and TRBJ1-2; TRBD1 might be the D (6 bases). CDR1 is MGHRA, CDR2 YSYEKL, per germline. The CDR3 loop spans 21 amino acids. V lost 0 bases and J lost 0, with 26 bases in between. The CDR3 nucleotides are TGCGCCAGCAGCCAAGAAGACACGGGACACCGGGTTGGTCTTACTAACTATGGCTACACCTTC. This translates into CASSQEDTGHRVGLTNYGYTF.

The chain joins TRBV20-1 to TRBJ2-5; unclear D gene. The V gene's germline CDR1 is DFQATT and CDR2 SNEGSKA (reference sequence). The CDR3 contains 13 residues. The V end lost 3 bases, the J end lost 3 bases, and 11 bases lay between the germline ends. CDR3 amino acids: CSASSTSKETQYF. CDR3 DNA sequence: TGCAGTGCTAGTTCGACTTCTAAAGAGACCCAGTACTTC.

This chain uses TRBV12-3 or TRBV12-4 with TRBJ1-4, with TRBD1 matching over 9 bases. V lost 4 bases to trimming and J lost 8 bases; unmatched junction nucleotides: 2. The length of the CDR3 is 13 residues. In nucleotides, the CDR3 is TGTGCCAGCAGTTACAGGGGGCCCGAAAAACTGTTTTTT. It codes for CASSYRGPEKLFF.

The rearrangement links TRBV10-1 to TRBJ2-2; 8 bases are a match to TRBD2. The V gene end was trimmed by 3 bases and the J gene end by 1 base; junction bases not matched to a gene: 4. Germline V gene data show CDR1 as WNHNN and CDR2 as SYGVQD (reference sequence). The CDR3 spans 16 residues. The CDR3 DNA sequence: TGCGCCAGCAGTGACTACGCGGGGGGGAACACCGGGGAGCTGTTTTTT. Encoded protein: CASSDYAGGNTGELFF.

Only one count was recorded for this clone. CDR3 loop: CASSLESGWTDTQYF. Written as DNA, the CDR3 is TGTGCCAGCAGCTTAGAGTCAGGGTGGACAGATACGCAGTATTTT. This chain connects TRBV7-6 to TRBJ2-3, with D possibly being TRBD1 (5 bases). Trimming stripped 1 base from V and 3 bases from J, with 11 bases between. Per germline, CDR1 SGHVS and CDR2 FNYEAQ. The CDR3 consists of 15 residues. Variable domain in full (rest from reference TRBV7-6 and TRBJ2-3): GAGVSQSPRYKVTKRGQDVALRCDPISGHVSLYWYRQALGQGPEFLTYFNYEAQQDKSGLPNDRFSAERPEGSISTLTIQRTEQRDSAMYRCASSLESGWTDTQYFGPGTRLTVL.

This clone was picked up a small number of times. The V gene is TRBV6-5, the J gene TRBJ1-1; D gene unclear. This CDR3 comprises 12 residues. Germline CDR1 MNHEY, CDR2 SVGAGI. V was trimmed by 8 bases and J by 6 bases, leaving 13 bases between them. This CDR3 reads CASAAGRAEAFF. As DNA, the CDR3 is TGTGCCAGCGCAGCCGGGAGAGCTGAAGCTTTCTTT.

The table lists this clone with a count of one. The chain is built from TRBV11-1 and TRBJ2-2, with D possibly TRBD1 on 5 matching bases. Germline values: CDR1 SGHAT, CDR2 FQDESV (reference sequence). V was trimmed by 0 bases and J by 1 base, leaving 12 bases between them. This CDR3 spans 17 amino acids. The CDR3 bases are TGTGCCAGCAGCTTAGCGAGGATGCAGGGGAACACCGGGGAGCTGTTTTTT. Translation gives CASSLARMQGNTGELFF.

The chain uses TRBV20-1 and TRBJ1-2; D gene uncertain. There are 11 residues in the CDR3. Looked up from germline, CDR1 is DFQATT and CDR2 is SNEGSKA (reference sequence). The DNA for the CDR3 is TGCAGGGCCGCGGTAAACTATGGCTACACCTTC. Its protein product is CRAAVNYGYTF.

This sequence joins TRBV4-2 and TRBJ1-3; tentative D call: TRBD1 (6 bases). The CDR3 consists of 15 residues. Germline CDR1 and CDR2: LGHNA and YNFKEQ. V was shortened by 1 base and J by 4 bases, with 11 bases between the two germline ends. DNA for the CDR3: TGTGCCAGCAGCCAAGCAGGGGCCTCGGGAAACACCATATATTTT. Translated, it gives CASSQAGASGNTIYF.

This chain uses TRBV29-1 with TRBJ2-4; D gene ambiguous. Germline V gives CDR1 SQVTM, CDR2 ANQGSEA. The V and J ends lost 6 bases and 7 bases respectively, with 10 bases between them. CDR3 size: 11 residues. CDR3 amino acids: CSVSGGNIQYF. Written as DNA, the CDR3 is TGCAGCGTGTCGGGTGGGAACATTCAGTACTTC.

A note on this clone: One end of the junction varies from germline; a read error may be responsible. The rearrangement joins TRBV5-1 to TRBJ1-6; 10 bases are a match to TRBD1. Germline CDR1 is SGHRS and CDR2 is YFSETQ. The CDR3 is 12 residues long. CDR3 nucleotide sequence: TGCGCCAGCAGCCCCGACAGGGGGCGCCTAGACTTT. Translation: CASSPDRGRLDF. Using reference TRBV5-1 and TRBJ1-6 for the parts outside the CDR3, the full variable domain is KAGVTQTPRYLIKTRGQQVTLSCSPISGHRSVSWYQQTPGQGLQFLFEYFSETQRNKGNFPGRFSGRQFSNSRSEMNVSTLELGDSALYLCASSPDRGRLDFGNGTRLTVT.

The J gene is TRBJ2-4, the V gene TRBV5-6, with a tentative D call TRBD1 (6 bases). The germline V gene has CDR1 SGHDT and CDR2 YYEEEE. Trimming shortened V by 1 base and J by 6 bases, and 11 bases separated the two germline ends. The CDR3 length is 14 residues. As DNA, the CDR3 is TGTGCCAGCAGCTTGAACAGGGTGTTAAACATTCAGTACTTC. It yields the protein CASSLNRVLNIQYF.

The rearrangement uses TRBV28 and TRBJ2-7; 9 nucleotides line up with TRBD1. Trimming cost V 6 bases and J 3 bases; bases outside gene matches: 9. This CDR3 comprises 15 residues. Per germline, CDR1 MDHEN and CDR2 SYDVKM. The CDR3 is CASSFGTGNFYEQYF. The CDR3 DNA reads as TGTGCCAGCAGCTTCGGGACAGGGAATTTCTACGAGCAGTACTTC.

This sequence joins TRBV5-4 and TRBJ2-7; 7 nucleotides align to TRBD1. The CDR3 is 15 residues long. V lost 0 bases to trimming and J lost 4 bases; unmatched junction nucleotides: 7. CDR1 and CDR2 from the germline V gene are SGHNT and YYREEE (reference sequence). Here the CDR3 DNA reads TGTGCCAGCAGCTTGGATGGGACAGCTAATTACGAGCAGTACTTC. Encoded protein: CASSLDGTANYEQYF.

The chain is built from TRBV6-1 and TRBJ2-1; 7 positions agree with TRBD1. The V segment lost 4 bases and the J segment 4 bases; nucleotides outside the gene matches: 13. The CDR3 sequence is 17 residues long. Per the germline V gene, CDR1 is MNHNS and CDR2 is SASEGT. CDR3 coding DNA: TGTGCCAGCAGTGCCCTCTACGGGACAGCTTTATACAATGAGCAGTTCTTC. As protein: CASSALYGTALYNEQFF.

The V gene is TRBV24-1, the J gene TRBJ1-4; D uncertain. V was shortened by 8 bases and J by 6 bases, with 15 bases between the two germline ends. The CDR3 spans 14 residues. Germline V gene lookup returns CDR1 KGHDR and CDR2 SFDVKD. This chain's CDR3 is CATTRQARDEKLFF. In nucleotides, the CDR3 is TGTGCCACCACAAGACAAGCCCGAGATGAAAAACTGTTTTTT.

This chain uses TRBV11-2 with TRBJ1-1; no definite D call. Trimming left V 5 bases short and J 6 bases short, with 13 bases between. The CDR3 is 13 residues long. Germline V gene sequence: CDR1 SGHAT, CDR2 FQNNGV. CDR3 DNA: TGTGCCAGCAGCCAAATCAGGAGGGCTGAAGCTTTCTTT. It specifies CASSQIRRAEAFF.